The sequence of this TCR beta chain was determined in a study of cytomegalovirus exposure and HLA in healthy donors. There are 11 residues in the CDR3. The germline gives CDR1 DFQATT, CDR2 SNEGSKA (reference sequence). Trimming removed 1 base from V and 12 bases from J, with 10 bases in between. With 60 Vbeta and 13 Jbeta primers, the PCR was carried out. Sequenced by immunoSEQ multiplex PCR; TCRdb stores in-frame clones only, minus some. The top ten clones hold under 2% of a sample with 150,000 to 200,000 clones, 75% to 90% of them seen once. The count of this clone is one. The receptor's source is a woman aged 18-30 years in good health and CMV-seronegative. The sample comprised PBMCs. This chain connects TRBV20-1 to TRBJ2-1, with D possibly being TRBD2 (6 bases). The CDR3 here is CSARGDFRQFF. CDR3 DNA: TGCAGTGCTAGAGGGGACTTTAGGCAGTTCTTC.